This T cell receptor (beta chain) was identified during a study of shared clonotypes between healthy human individuals. Study results and limitations: It was anticipated that sequencing depth would influence how many clonotypes donors shared. With few donors, the genetic and exposure-history diversity represented was limited.

The CDR3 sequence is 14 residues long. Germline CDR1 and CDR2: SGHDT and YYEEEE. V dropped 1 base and J dropped 6; count of bases not matched to a gene: 7. Source study methods: Quality scores were absent from the junction-only immunoSEQ sequences, so filtering differed. Method: immunoSEQ multiplex PCR; TCRdb's copy keeps in-frame clones and lacks some. The V and J calls and the clone size are those of that table, but D and trimming were determined from the DNA. This table has roughly 720,000 clones, about 90% appearing once. CCR7-negative CD45RA+ TemRA cells were combined with CD45RO+ cells to form CD8 memory. With respect to this clone: The antigen remains undetermined.

The clonotype comes from a man younger than 30 in good health. Some clones in this sample may be carry-over from other donors' samples. The chain recombines TRBV5-6 with TRBJ2-7, with TRBD1 identical over 7 bases. Sample: memory CD8+ T cells from PBMCs. Sample subset: CD45RO+ cells pooled with CCR7-negative TemRA cells. The CDR3: CASSLQGGRGEQYF. The CDR3 nucleotides read TGTGCCAGCAGCTTGCAAGGGGGCCGAGGCGAGCAGTACTTC.